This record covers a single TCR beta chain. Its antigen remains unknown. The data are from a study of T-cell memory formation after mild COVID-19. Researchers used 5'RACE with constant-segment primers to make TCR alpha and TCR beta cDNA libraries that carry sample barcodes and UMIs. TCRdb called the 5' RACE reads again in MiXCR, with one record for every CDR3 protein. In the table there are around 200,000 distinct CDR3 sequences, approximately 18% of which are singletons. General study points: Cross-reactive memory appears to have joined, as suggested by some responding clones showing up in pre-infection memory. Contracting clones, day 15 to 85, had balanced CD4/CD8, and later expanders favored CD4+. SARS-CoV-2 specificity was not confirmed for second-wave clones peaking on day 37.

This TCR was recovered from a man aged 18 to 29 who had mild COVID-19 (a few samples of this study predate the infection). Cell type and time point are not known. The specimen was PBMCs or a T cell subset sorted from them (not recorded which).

CDR3 protein: CASSQTPGQNTEAFF. The CDR3 DNA reads as TGCGCCAGCAGTCAAACCCCGGGACAGAACACTGAAGCTTTCTTT. The chain carries TRBV5-1 and TRBJ1-1; D might be TRBD1 (6 bases). The CDR3 covers 15 residues. The germline V gene has CDR1 SGHRS and CDR2 YFSETQ. V gave up 5 bases and J gave up 1 base, with 15 bases separating them.